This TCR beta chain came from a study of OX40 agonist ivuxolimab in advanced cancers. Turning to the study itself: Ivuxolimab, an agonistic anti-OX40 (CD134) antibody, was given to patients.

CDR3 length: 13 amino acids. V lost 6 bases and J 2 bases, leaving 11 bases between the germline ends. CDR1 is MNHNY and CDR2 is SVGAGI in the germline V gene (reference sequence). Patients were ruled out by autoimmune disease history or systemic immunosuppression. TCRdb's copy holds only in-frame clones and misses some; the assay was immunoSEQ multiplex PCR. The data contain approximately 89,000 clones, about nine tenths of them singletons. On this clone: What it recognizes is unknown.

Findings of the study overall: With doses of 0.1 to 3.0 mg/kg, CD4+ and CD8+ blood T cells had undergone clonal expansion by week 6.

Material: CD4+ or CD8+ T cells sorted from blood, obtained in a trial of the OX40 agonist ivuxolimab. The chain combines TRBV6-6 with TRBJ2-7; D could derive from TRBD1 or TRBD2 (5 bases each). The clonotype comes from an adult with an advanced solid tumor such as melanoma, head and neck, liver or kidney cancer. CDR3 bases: TGTGCCAGCAGGCGAGGGGTTGCCTACGAGCAGTACTTC. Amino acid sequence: CASRRGVAYEQYF.